The 23 T cell receptor beta chains listed next were all sequenced from one sample in a study of blood T cells in healthy people across ages. Using a J-beta primer mix together with a sample-barcoded 5' primer, a second PCR was run for roughly 7 to 11 cycles. Each CDR3 protein is one row after TCRdb ran MiXCR on the 5' RACE reads. This table holds nearly 1 million distinct CDR3 sequences, 45% to 60% found once. Material for sequencing was blood. These receptors all stem from a woman aged 55 to 70 in good health.

This chain links TRBV7-9 with TRBJ2-7, with 7 bases that match TRBD2. The CDR3 is 14 amino acids. Germline CDR1 reads SEHNR; CDR2 reads FQNEAQ (reference sequence). The CDR3 DNA reads as TGTGCAGCTACGTCGAACGGCCGGGGGGACGAGCAGTACTTC. The encoded protein is CAATSNGRGDEQYF.

This clonotype was observed a handful of times. The chain carries TRBV3-1 and TRBJ2-7; perhaps TRBD1 as D (5 bases). CDR1 and CDR2 (germline): LGHDT, YNNKEL (reference sequence). V was trimmed by 0 bases and J by 3 bases, leaving 12 bases between them. The CDR3 spans 15 residues. The CDR3 DNA is TGTGCCAGCAGCCAAGATATTACAGGATACTACGAGCAGTACTTC. It yields the protein CASSQDITGYYEQYF.

This clonotype was seen more than once but under ten times. One end of the junction is discordant with germline, which a read error may explain. The V gene is TRBV29-1, the J gene TRBJ2-1; 7 bases map to TRBD1. The germline CDR1 and CDR2 sequences are SQVTM and ANQGSEA. This CDR3 contains 11 residues. CDR3 region: CSFDRADEQFF. CDR3 nucleotide sequence: TGCAGCTTTGACAGGGCCGATGAGCAGTTCTTC.

V and J are TRBV25-1 and TRBJ2-4; 9 bases fit TRBD2. There are 13 residues in the CDR3. V was pared by 11 bases and J by 7 bases, with 9 bases of the junction left unmatched. Looked up from germline, CDR1 is MGHDK and CDR2 is SYGVNS. The CDR3 sequence is CASGGGGANIQYF. For the CDR3, the DNA is TGTGCCTCCGGCGGCGGGGGGGCGAACATTCAGTACTTC.

Of note for this clonotype: At one of its ends the junction is not consistent with the germline gene, which may arise from a read error. V gene TRBV7-9 combines with J gene TRBJ2-1; 14 nucleotides line up with TRBD2. Germline V gives CDR1 SEHNR, CDR2 FQNEAQ (reference sequence). The CDR3 is 18 residues long. CDR3: CASSQPGLAGVSSNEQFF. Here the CDR3 DNA reads TGTGCCAGCAGCCAGCCGGGACTAGCGGGAGTATCCTCCAATGAGCAGTTCTTC.

This clonotype appeared a few times. This chain joins TRBV7-2 and TRBJ1-6; D gene unclear. This CDR3 region has 15 residues. Germline lookup yields CDR1 SGHTA and CDR2 FQGNSA. With 6 bases removed from V and 4 bases from J, the gap between germline ends came to 13 bases. CDR3 DNA sequence: TGTGCCAGCAGGCCTCTGACATTTTATAATTCACCCCTCCACTTT. Translated: CASRPLTFYNSPLHF.

The chain joins TRBV7-9 to TRBJ2-1; D is unresolved. Germline CDR1 and CDR2: SEHNR and FQNEAQ (reference sequence). The CDR3 contains 13 residues. V gave up 5 bases and J gave up 4 bases, with 9 bases separating them. CDR3 coding DNA: TGTGCCAGCAGCGACTTCACGTACAATGAGCAGTTCTTC. As protein: CASSDFTYNEQFF.

The chain uses TRBV4-2 and TRBJ2-1; TRBD1 matches 8 bases. The end of the DNA aligns better with TRBJ2-7, so the J call may be wrong. This CDR3 has 16 residues. Germline CDR1 reads LGHNA; CDR2 reads YNFKEQ. The CDR3 protein is CASSQTDRGSYNEQYF. For the CDR3, the DNA is TGTGCCAGCAGCCAGACCGACAGGGGATCCTACAATGAGCAGTACTTC.

The J gene is TRBJ1-4, the V gene TRBV4-1; no reliable D call. Trimming shortened V by 3 bases and J by 7 bases, and 9 bases separated the two germline ends. CDR1 is MGHRA and CDR2 is YSYEKL in the germline V gene. This CDR3 region has 13 residues. The CDR3 loop is CASSQTRREKLFF. In nucleotides, the CDR3 is TGCGCCAGCAGCCAGACCCGTCGTGAAAAACTGTTTTTT.

The CDR3 loop reads CASSQVAVGGPVKKSSDEQYF. In DNA form, the CDR3 reads TGCGCCAGCAGCCAAGTAGCGGTGGGAGGGCCTGTAAAGAAGTCTTCCGACGAGCAGTACTTC. V gene TRBV4-1 combines with J gene TRBJ2-5, with 7 bases identical to TRBD2. The tail of the sequence fits TRBJ2-7 better, so the J call may be wrong. Germline CDR1 is MGHRA and CDR2 is YSYEKL. The CDR3 extends over 21 amino acids.

This clonotype came up once. The chain is built from TRBV10-3 and TRBJ2-3; 11 positions agree with TRBD2. After removal of 6 bases from V and 5 bases from J, the junction contained 7 bases not matched to a gene. The CDR3 covers 15 residues. Germline CDR1 is ENHRY and CDR2 is SYGVKD. The CDR3 loop reads CAIRLSGREGDTQYF. As DNA, the CDR3 is TGTGCCATCAGGCTTAGCGGGAGGGAGGGAGATACGCAGTATTTT.

This chain links TRBV7-9 with TRBJ2-7; 8 bases fit TRBD1. Trimming took 5 bases from V and 5 from J; bases not matched to a gene: 8. This CDR3 comprises 14 residues. Per the germline V gene, CDR1 is SEHNR and CDR2 is FQNEAQ (reference sequence). The DNA for the CDR3 is TGTGCCAGCAGCCGGTACCGGGACAGGAACGAGCAGTACTTC. Translated: CASSRYRDRNEQYF.

The chain employs TRBV10-3 and TRBJ1-4; D possibly corresponds to TRBD1 (6 bases). The CDR3 covers 13 residues. CDR1 is ENHRY and CDR2 is SYGVKD in the germline V gene. The V end lost 8 bases, the J end lost 6 bases, and 13 bases lay between the germline ends. The CDR3 loop reads CAIGAGVDEKLFF. In nucleotides, the CDR3 is TGTGCCATCGGGGCAGGGGTAGATGAAAAACTGTTTTTT.

V and J are TRBV6-2 or TRBV6-3 and TRBJ2-1, with D possibly matching TRBD2 (6 bases). This CDR3 has 14 amino acids. CDR1 MNHEY and CDR2 SVGEGT come from the germline V gene. Trimming took 4 bases from V and 10 from J, leaving 17 bases between them. CDR3 loop: CASSFTGAHREQFF. CDR3 sequence (DNA): TGTGCCAGCAGTTTTACGGGAGCCCACAGAGAGCAGTTCTTC.

The V and J genes are TRBV29-1 and TRBJ2-1; tentative D call: TRBD2 (5 bases). CDR1 SQVTM and CDR2 ANQGSEA come from the germline V gene. This CDR3 comprises 15 residues. V lost 3 bases to trimming and J lost 6 bases, with 18 bases between them. DNA of the CDR3: TGCAGCGTTGAGCTCAGCCTCCGGGGAAGCAATGAGCAGTTCTTC. Translating it yields CSVELSLRGSNEQFF.

The count of this clonotype is one. The rearrangement links TRBV5-6 to TRBJ1-1; TRBD1 matches 7 bases. Trimming removed 4 bases from V and 2 bases from J; junction bases left unmatched: 11. Germline CDR1 and CDR2: SGHDT and YYEEEE. This CDR3 spans 16 amino acids. The CDR3 is CASSPSHRGLNTEAFF. The CDR3, as DNA: TGTGCCAGCAGCCCTTCACACAGGGGACTTAACACTGAAGCTTTCTTT. The variable domain in full, with the rest retrieved from reference TRBV5-6 and TRBJ1-1, is DAGVTQSPTHLIKTRGQQVTLRCSPKSGHDTVSWYQQALGQGPQFIFQYYEEEERQRGNFPDRFSGHQFPNYSSELNVNALLLGDSALYLCASSPSHRGLNTEAFFGQGTRLTVV.

The chain is built from TRBV24-1 and TRBJ2-3; 11 bases fit TRBD2. The CDR3 runs to 16 residues. V lost 3 bases, J lost 2 bases, and 3 bases stayed unmatched. Germline assignment: CDR1 KGHDR and CDR2 SFDVKD. The CDR3 nucleotides read TGTGCCACCAGTGATGGGACTAGCGGTTACACAGATACGCAGTATTTT. Its protein is CATSDGTSGYTDTQYF.

The rearrangement links TRBV29-1 to TRBJ1-4, with TRBD1 as a possible D gene (5 bases). Germline values: CDR1 SQVTM, CDR2 ANQGSEA. The V gene lost 5 bases and the J gene lost 7 bases, with 20 bases spanning the gap. The length of the CDR3 is 15 residues. The CDR3 DNA sequence: TGCAGCGTTACTCGCCAGCGCGGGGCCGGTGAAAAACTGTTTTTT. It encodes CSVTRQRGAGEKLFF.

V and J are TRBV4-1 and TRBJ1-2; D is unresolved. V lost 0 bases to trimming and J lost 4 bases, with 9 bases between them. CDR3 length: 14 amino acids. CDR1 MGHRA and CDR2 YSYEKL come from the germline V gene. CDR3 loop: CASSQEGLSYGYTF. The CDR3 DNA follows: TGCGCCAGCAGCCAAGAAGGGCTTTCCTATGGCTACACCTTC.

This clonotype occurred a few times. This chain uses TRBV7-8 with TRBJ2-3; a weak D match, TRBD2 (5 bases). V dropped 5 bases and J dropped 5 bases, with 11 bases sitting between them. The CDR3 covers 13 residues. Germline V CDR1 and CDR2: SGHVS, FQNEAQ. CDR3 in amino acids: CASSPPREDTQYF. In DNA form, the CDR3 reads TGTGCCAGCAGCCCCCCCCGGGAAGATACGCAGTATTTT.

The V gene is TRBV7-3, the J gene TRBJ1-2; D is perhaps TRBD1 (5 bases). Germline values: CDR1 SGHTA, CDR2 FQGTGA. V was shortened by 0 bases and J by 0 bases, with 11 bases between the two germline ends. This CDR3 contains 16 residues. The DNA for the CDR3 is TGTGCCAGCAGCTTAACGATGGGGGGTACTAACTATGGCTACACCTTC. The encoded protein is CASSLTMGGTNYGYTF.

The chain combines TRBV7-2 with TRBJ1-2; D ambiguous. The ends were cut back, 5 bases at V and 0 bases at J, with 16 bases in the middle. The CDR3 runs to 16 residues. Germline V CDR1 and CDR2: SGHTA, FQGNSA. In nucleotides, the CDR3 is TGTGCCAGCAGCACCCCAGACAACCCCTCTAACTATGGCTACACCTTC. It specifies CASSTPDNPSNYGYTF.

The J gene is TRBJ2-7, the V gene TRBV27, with 10 bases that match TRBD1. The V segment lost 6 bases and the J segment 2 bases; nucleotides outside the gene matches: 10. Germline CDR1 reads MNHEY; CDR2 reads SMNVEV (reference sequence). The CDR3 has 16 amino acids. As DNA, the CDR3 is TGTGCCAGCAGATGGGGTGGACAGGGGGGCCCCTACGAGCAGTACTTC. It codes for CASRWGGQGGPYEQYF.